The source of this T cell receptor (beta chain) is a study of blood T cell repertoires in COVID-19. The overall study: From T cells, B-cell-depleted T cells, or PBMCs came the material, which was cDNA or gDNA.

Germline CDR1 is MGHRA and CDR2 is YSYEKL. Trimming shortened V by 3 bases and J by 8 bases, and 19 bases separated the two germline ends. The CDR3 length is 15 residues. In the authors' methods: How many nucleated cells were present was estimated from reference gene primer amplification. The assay was immunoSEQ multiplex PCR, and TCRdb's table has in-frame clones only and misses some. V and J calls and clone size are those listed in that table; D and trimming were worked out from the DNA. The table records just over 650,000 clones, 80% to 90% of them present only once. This TCR derives from a woman under 30 with acute or convalescent COVID-19. The sequenced sample consisted of peripheral blood. The chain carries TRBV4-1 and TRBJ1-2; D gene unclear. The CDR3 loop is CASSHPSRGVKGYTF. The CDR3 bases are TGCGCCAGCAGCCACCCCTCTCGCGGGGTCAAAGGCTACACCTTC.